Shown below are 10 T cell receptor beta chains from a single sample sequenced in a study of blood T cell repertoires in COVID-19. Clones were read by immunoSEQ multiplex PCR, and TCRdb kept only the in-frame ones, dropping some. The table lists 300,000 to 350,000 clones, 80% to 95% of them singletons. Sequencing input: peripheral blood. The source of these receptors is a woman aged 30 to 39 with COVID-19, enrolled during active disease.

CDR3 amino acids: CASSSQSGSNQPQHF. The CDR3 bases are TGTGCCAGCAGCTCACAATCTGGTAGCAATCAGCCCCAGCATTTT. The genes are TRBV7-2 and TRBJ1-5; the D is unclear. V lost 4 bases and J lost 0, with 10 bases in between. The V gene's germline CDR1 is SGHTA and CDR2 FQGNSA. The CDR3 has 15 amino acids. Using reference TRBV7-2 and TRBJ1-5 for the parts outside the CDR3, the full variable domain is GAGVSQSPSNKVTEKGKDVELRCDPISGHTALYWYRQSLGQGLEFLIYFQGNSAPDKSGLPSDRFSAERTGGSVSTLTIQRTQQEDSAVYLCASSSQSGSNQPQHFGDGTRLSIL.

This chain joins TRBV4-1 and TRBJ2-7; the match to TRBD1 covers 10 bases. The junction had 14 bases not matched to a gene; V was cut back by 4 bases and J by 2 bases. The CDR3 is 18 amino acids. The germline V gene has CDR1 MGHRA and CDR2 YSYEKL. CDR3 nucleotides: TGCGCCAGCAGCCTCCATCCCGCCGGGACAGGGGTCCCCTACGAGCAGTACTTC. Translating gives CASSLHPAGTGVPYEQYF.

The chain's CDR3 is CASSPAKPLLGGNEQFF. The CDR3 bases are TGTGCCAGCTCACCAGCCAAACCCCTCCTTGGAGGAAATGAGCAGTTCTTC. This sequence joins TRBV18 and TRBJ2-1; a possible D gene is TRBD2 (5 bases). CDR1 and CDR2 from the germline V gene are KGHSH and LQKENI. Trimming took off 2 bases at V and 7 bases at J, with 21 bases between the two ends. CDR3 length equals 17 residues. Combining the CDR3 with reference TRBV18 and TRBJ2-1 gives the whole variable domain NAGVMQNPRHLVRRRGQEARLRCSPMKGHSHVYWYRQLPEEGLKFMVYLQKENIIDESGMPKERFSAEFPKEGPSILRIQQVVRGDSAAYFCASSPAKPLLGGNEQFFGPGTRLTVL.

CDR3 amino acids: CASSVAPGLAGGPPANEQFF. The DNA of the CDR3 is TGTGCCAGCAGCGTAGCCCCGGGACTAGCGGGAGGGCCCCCAGCCAATGAGCAGTTCTTC. This rearrangement joins TRBV9 to TRBJ2-1, with TRBD2 matching 16 bases. Trimming cost V 0 bases and J 6 bases; bases outside gene matches: 12. This CDR3 is 20 amino acids long. Germline CDR1 is SGDLS and CDR2 is YYNGEE.

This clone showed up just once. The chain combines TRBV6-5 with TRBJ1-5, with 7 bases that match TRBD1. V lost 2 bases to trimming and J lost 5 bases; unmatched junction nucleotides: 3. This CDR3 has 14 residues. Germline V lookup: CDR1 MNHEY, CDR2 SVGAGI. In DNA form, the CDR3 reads TGTGCCAGCAGTTACGTCAGGGGGGATCAGCCCCAGCATTTT. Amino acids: CASSYVRGDQPQHF.

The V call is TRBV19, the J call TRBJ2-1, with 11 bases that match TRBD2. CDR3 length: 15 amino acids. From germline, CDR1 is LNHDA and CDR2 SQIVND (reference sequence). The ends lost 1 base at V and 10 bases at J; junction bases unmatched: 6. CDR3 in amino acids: CASSIGLAGGREQFF. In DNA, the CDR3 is TGTGCCAGTAGTATAGGTCTAGCGGGAGGACGGGAGCAGTTCTTC.

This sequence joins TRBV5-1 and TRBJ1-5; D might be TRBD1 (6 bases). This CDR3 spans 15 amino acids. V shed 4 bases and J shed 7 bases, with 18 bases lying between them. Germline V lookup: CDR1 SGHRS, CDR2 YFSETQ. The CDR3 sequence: CASSPGGAAVQPQHF. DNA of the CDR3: TGCGCCAGCAGCCCGGGGGGGGCTGCAGTCCAGCCCCAGCATTTT.

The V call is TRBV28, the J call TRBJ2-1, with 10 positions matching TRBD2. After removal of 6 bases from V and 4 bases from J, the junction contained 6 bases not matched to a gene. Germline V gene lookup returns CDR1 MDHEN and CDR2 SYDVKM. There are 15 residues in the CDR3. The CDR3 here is CASRPRAGGYNEQFF. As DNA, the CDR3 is TGTGCCAGCAGACCCCGAGCGGGAGGGTACAATGAGCAGTTCTTC. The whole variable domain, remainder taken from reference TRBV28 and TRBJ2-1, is DVKVTQSSRYLVKRTGEKVFLECVQDMDHENMFWYRQDPGLGLRLIYFSYDVKMKEKGDIPEGYSVSREKKERFSLILESASTNQTSMYLCASRPRAGGYNEQFFGPGTRLTVL.

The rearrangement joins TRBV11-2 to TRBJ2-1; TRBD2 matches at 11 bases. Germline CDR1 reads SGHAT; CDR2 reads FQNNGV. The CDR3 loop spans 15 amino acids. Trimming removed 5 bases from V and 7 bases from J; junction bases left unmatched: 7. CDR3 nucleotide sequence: TGTGCCAGCAGCGTCACTAGCGGGAGAAGGAATGAGCAGTTCTTC. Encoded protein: CASSVTSGRRNEQFF.

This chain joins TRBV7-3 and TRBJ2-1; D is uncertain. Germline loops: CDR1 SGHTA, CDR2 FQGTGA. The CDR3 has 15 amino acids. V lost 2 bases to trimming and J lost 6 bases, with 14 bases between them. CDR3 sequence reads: CASSLLRNVANEQFF. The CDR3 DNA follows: TGTGCCAGCAGCTTATTGAGGAACGTAGCCAATGAGCAGTTCTTC.